This record looks at one T cell receptor beta chain sequence and its context. The sample originates from a study of cytomegalovirus exposure and HLA in healthy donors. In the PCR, 60 Vbeta and 13 Jbeta primers were used. The method was immunoSEQ multiplex PCR; TCRdb's version includes in-frame clones alone and lacks a portion of them. The table has about 85,000 clones, roughly 80% seen once. The sequencing sample was made of PBMCs. The TCR comes from a boy younger than 18 in good health and CMV-seronegative.

The chain's CDR3 is CASSYDLAGHSYEQYF. CDR3 in DNA: TGTGCCAGCAGTTACGATCTGGCAGGGCACTCCTACGAGCAGTACTTC. J is TRBJ2-7 and V is TRBV6-5, with a tentative D call TRBD1 (5 bases). Germline assignment: CDR1 MNHEY and CDR2 SVGAGI. The V and J ends lost 2 bases and 0 bases respectively, with 14 bases between them. CDR3 size: 16 residues.